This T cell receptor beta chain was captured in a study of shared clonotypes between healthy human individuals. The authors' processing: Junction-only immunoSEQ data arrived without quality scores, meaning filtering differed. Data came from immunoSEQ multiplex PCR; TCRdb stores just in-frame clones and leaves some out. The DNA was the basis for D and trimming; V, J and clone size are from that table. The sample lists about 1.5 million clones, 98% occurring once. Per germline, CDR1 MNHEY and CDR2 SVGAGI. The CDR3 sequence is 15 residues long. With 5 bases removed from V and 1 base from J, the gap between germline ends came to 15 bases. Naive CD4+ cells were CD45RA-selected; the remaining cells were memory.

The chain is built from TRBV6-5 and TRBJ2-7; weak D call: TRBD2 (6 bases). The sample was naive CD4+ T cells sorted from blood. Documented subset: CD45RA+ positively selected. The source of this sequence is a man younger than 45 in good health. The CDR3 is CASSIQEGPSYEQYF. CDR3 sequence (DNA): TGTGCCAGCAGTATTCAGGAGGGCCCATCCTACGAGCAGTACTTC.